Listed below are T cell receptor beta chains from one sample, sequenced in a study of cytomegalovirus exposure and HLA in healthy donors. Measured with immunoSEQ multiplex PCR; TCRdb has only the in-frame clones, and not every one. The sample includes approximately 160,000 clones, approximately 80% of them seen just once. Material: PBMCs. The receptors were gathered from a male donor in good health and CMV-seropositive. Each CDR3 is given with its conserved first and last residue. The order of the fields is clone size, J gene, D gene, V gene, CDR3 DNA, CDR3 protein. The D gene is left open where the match is weak. The size entry is marked missing in some rows and otherwise reads once, few, many or a size class.

few | TRBJ2-7 | . | TRBV13 | TGTGCCAGCAGCTTAGGGCAGGGTTTCTACGAGCAGTACTTC | CASSLGQGFYEQYF
. | TRBJ2-7 | . | TRBV2 | TGTGCCAGCAGTGAAAGCGGCTCCTACGAGCAGTACTTC | CASSESGSYEQYF
. | TRBJ2-3 | TRBD2 | TRBV12-5 | TGTGCTAGTGGTTCCGGGACTAGCCCAGATACGCAGTATTTT | CASGSGTSPDTQYF
few | TRBJ1-3 | TRBD1 | TRBV7-2 | TGTGCCAGCAGCTTAGTAGGGACAGGCCACTACTCTGGAAACACCATATATTTT | CASSLVGTGHYSGNTIYF
. | TRBJ1-1 | . | TRBV5-4 | TGTGCCAGCAACCTGGGGAGGGGGAACACTGAAGCTTTCTTT | CASNLGRGNTEAFF
. | TRBJ2-3 | . | TRBV2 | TGTGCCAGCAGGTGGGTGGAGGCGAGCACAGATACGCAGTATTTT | CASRWVEASTDTQYF
. | TRBJ1-5 | . | TRBV7-9 | TGTGCCAGCAGCTCCGGACAGCTCGATCAGCCCCAGCATTTT | CASSSGQLDQPQHF
. | TRBJ1-1 | TRBD1 | TRBV9 | TGTGCCAGCAGCGTGGGACAGGGGAGGACTGAAGCTTTCTTT | CASSVGQGRTEAFF
. | TRBJ2-3 | . | TRBV6-5 | TGTGCCAGCACCCAGGTGGCAGGGGCGACAGATACGCAGTATTTT | CASTQVAGATDTQYF
. | TRBJ2-1 | TRBD1 | TRBV2 | TGTGCCAGCAGAGAGGACAGGGGGGGCTACAATGAGCAGTTCTTC | CASREDRGGYNEQFF
. | TRBJ1-2 | TRBD1 | TRBV9 | TGTGCCAGCAGCGCCACAGCAGGGGGGAGTTTTTATGGCTACACCTTC | CASSATAGGSFYGYTF
few | TRBJ1-2 | . | TRBV6-5 | TGTGCCAGCAGTCCGGGACTGTTCTATGGCTACACCTTC | CASSPGLFYGYTF
. | TRBJ2-3 | TRBD2 | TRBV6-5 | TGTGCCAGCAGTTACGAGGGGCGGGGGTACACAGATACGCAGTATTTT | CASSYEGRGYTDTQYF
. | TRBJ2-3 | TRBD2 | TRBV5-4 | TGTGCCAGCAGCTCCCTAGCGGGGGGGCCCGATACGCAGTATTTT | CASSSLAGGPDTQYF
. | TRBJ1-5 | TRBD1 | TRBV4-1 | TGCGCCAGCAGCCGGGACAGGGGGTCCAATCAGCCCCAGCATTTT | CASSRDRGSNQPQHF
once | TRBJ2-3 | TRBD1 | TRBV6-5 | TGTGCCAGCAGAAGGGACAGGGGCACAGATACGCAGTATTTT | CASRRDRGTDTQYF
few | TRBJ2-7 | . | TRBV25-1 | TGTGCCAATAACGAGCAGTACTTC | CANNEQYF
few | TRBJ1-1 | TRBD1 | TRBV12-5 | TGTGCTAGTGGCCGTATCCTTCACACCGGGACAGTCGAAGCTTTCTTT | CASGRILHTGTVEAFF
. | TRBJ2-1 | TRBD1 | TRBV9 | TGTGCCAGCGGACCCACAGGGGGGCCCCAAGGCGATGAGCAGTTCTTC | CASGPTGGPQGDEQFF
. | TRBJ1-5 | . | TRBV4-1 | TGCGCCAGCAGCCAAATGACAGTTAGCAATCAGCCCCAGCATTTT | CASSQMTVSNQPQHF
. | TRBJ2-1 | TRBD2 | TRBV7-3 | TGTGCCAGCAGCCTATTAGCGGGGGGCACAGATGAGCAGTTCTTC | CASSLLAGGTDEQFF
few | TRBJ2-1 | TRBD2 | TRBV5-1 | TGCGCCAGCAGCTGGGCGGGACTAGGGAATGAGCAGTTCTTC | CASSWAGLGNEQFF
once | TRBJ1-2 | . | TRBV7-9 | TGTGCCAGCAGCTTAGCTAACAGTAACTATGGCTACACCTTC | CASSLANSNYGYTF
few | TRBJ1-1 | . | TRBV10-3 | TGTGCCATCAGTCAACAGGATATGAACACTGAAGCTTTCTTT | CAISQQDMNTEAFF
. | TRBJ1-1 | . | TRBV6-5 | TGTGCCAGCATCGAAGCCGGGACTGGGAACACTGAAGCTTTCTTT | CASIEAGTGNTEAFF
. | TRBJ1-6 | . | TRBV19 | TGTGCCAGTAGTCTCTCTTTAGACAGTTATTCACCCCTCCACTTT | CASSLSLDSYSPLHF
. | TRBJ2-5 | . | TRBV5-1 | TGCGCCAGCAGCTTGGATCAGGGGCGGGAGACCCAGTACTTC | CASSLDQGRETQYF
. | TRBJ2-1 | TRBD1 | TRBV11-1 | TGTGCCAGCAGCCTGGGACAGGGAAGCTACAATGAGCAGTTCTTC | CASSLGQGSYNEQFF
. | TRBJ1-3 | TRBD1 | TRBV7-9 | TGTGCCAGCAGCAAACAGGGGTTGGGAAACACCATATATTTT | CASSKQGLGNTIYF